The 3 T cell receptor beta chains below were found in one sample sequenced in a study of long-term antiretroviral therapy in people with HIV. With survey level as its setting, the immunoSEQ assay was v3.0. Clones were sequenced by immunoSEQ multiplex PCR, and TCRdb holds only the in-frame ones, with some missing. The sample lists about 6,700 clones, about 74% occurring once. The sample consisted of unsorted PBMCs, taken 0.1 years before starting antiretroviral therapy. The source is a man aged 18 to 29 with HIV.

The chain couples TRBV27 to TRBJ2-1; 8 bases fit TRBD2. V lost 4 bases to trimming and J lost 5 bases; unmatched junction nucleotides: 7. This CDR3 has 15 residues. The germline gives CDR1 MNHEY, CDR2 SMNVEV (reference sequence). The CDR3 sequence is CASSSDPGLDNEQFF. The CDR3 nucleotides read TGTGCCAGCAGTTCAGACCCGGGACTAGACAATGAGCAGTTCTTC.

This clone came up once. The gene calls are TRBV5-1 and TRBJ1-2; TRBD1 agrees at 8 bases. V shed 7 bases and J 7 bases; nucleotides not matched to a gene: 12. Germline V gene lookup returns CDR1 SGHRS and CDR2 YFSETQ. This CDR3 has 14 residues. The CDR3 spells CASGSSGQEVGYTF. The CDR3 DNA is TGCGCCAGCGGTTCCTCGGGACAGGAGGTTGGCTACACCTTC.

The chain joins TRBV28 to TRBJ2-1; possibly TRBD2 for D (5 bases). The V gene lost 7 bases and the J gene lost 1 base, with 14 bases spanning the gap. This CDR3 is built from 15 residues. Looked up from germline, CDR1 is MDHEN and CDR2 is SYDVKM. CDR3 in amino acids: CASTSGIESYNEQFF. The CDR3 region has the DNA TGTGCCAGCACCTCCGGGATCGAATCCTACAATGAGCAGTTCTTC.